Listed here are 14 T cell receptor beta chains from one sample, sequenced in a study of T cells after yellow fever vaccination. TCRdb re-derived calls from the 5' RACE reads in MiXCR, one entry per CDR3 protein. The top ten clones hold roughly 13% of a sample with under 600,000 distinct CDR3 sequences, approximately 15% of them seen once. The material was PBMCs, obtained on the day of the yellow fever booster vaccination. The receptors were gathered from a man aged 30 to 39 who received the YFV17D yellow fever vaccine.

This clonotype came up once. J is TRBJ2-4 and V is TRBV20-1; tentative D call: TRBD2 (6 bases). In germline, CDR1 is DFQATT, CDR2 SNEGSKA (reference sequence). V lost 3 bases, J lost 6 bases, and 15 bases lay in between. CDR3 length: 14 amino acids. CDR3 sequence reads: CSARDLGLGNIQYF. The CDR3 DNA is TGCAGTGCTAGGGATCTGGGACTTGGAAACATTCAGTACTTC.

This clonotype was recorded at least ten times. The V gene is TRBV7-2, the J gene TRBJ2-7, with 9 nucleotides matching TRBD1. Germline CDR1 SGHTA, CDR2 FQGNSA. The trim removed 6 bases at V and 6 bases at J, leaving 0 bases unmatched. CDR3 size: 11 residues. This CDR3 is CASRDRGEQYF. CDR3 coding DNA: TGTGCCAGCAGGGACAGGGGCGAGCAGTACTTC.

In its sample, this clonotype was seen a few times. V usage is TRBV7-2 and J usage is TRBJ2-7; D is perhaps TRBD1 (6 bases). The length of the CDR3 is 16 residues. CDR1 and CDR2 (germline): SGHTA, FQGNSA. V shed 4 bases and J shed 4 bases, with 20 bases lying between them. CDR3 protein: CASSYPVTGHGYEQYF. CDR3 nucleotide sequence: TGTGCCAGCAGCTACCCGGTGACAGGTCATGGGTACGAGCAGTACTTC.

The V call is TRBV29-1, the J call TRBJ2-7; 11 nucleotides agree with TRBD1. The CDR3 has 14 residues. Germline trimming cut 0 bases from V and 9 bases from J; bases unmatched to any gene: 7. The germline V gene encodes CDR1 SQVTM and CDR2 ANQGSEA. The CDR3 here is CSVEEGTGGIGQYF. For the CDR3, the DNA is TGCAGCGTTGAAGAGGGGACAGGGGGGATTGGGCAGTACTTC.

This clonotype was seen ten or more times. The CDR3 loop is CASSRQGYYEQYF. CDR3 DNA: TGTGCCAGCAGTCGACAGGGGTATTACGAGCAGTACTTC. The genes are TRBV28 and TRBJ2-7, with TRBD1 matching over 8 bases. CDR1 and CDR2 (germline): MDHEN, SYDVKM. The junction had 4 bases not matched to a gene; V was cut back by 5 bases and J by 4 bases. The CDR3 is made up of 13 amino acids.

This clonotype was picked up a small number of times. The V gene is TRBV6-1, the J gene TRBJ1-3; D perhaps matches TRBD1 (5 bases). V lost 8 bases, J lost 3 bases, and 14 bases lay in between. The CDR3 loop spans 14 amino acids. Germline assignment: CDR1 MNHNS and CDR2 SASEGT. DNA of the CDR3: TGTGCCAGCTCAGATGGGGGGGTTGGAAACACCATATATTTT. Residues: CASSDGGVGNTIYF.

The chain combines TRBV21-1 with TRBJ2-3; the table assigns TRBD2, which was not confirmed against the DNA. TRBV21-1 represents a pseudogene. This CDR3 spans 14 amino acids. CDR3 protein: CASPRTSGTDTQYF. CDR3 sequence (DNA): TGTGCCAGCCCGAGGACTAGCGGCACAGATACGCAGTATTTT.

The rearrangement uses TRBV15 and TRBJ2-2, with D tentatively TRBD2 (6 bases). The ends were cut back, 4 bases at V and 6 bases at J, with 12 bases in the middle. Germline assignment: CDR1 LNHNV and CDR2 YYDKDF (reference sequence). This CDR3 is 14 amino acids long. The CDR3 here is CATSIAAKPGELFF. For the CDR3, the DNA is TGTGCCACCAGCATAGCGGCTAAGCCCGGGGAGCTGTTTTTT.

Only a few counts were recorded for this clonotype. V gene TRBV12-5 combines with J gene TRBJ2-1; the D gene is possibly TRBD2 (6 bases). The CDR3 has 18 residues. Deletions cut 0 bases from V and 7 bases from J, with 22 bases between. Per the germline V gene, CDR1 is LGHNT and CDR2 is FRNRAP. The CDR3 loop is CASGLVSLADTLGNEQFF. Written as DNA, the CDR3 is TGTGCTAGTGGTTTGGTATCGTTAGCGGACACTCTGGGGAATGAGCAGTTCTTC.

The table lists this clonotype with a few counts. The genes are TRBV10-3 and TRBJ1-2, with D possibly matching TRBD1 (6 bases). CDR3 length: 15 amino acids. Germline V CDR1 and CDR2: ENHRY, SYGVKD. V lost 2 bases, J lost 0 bases, and 10 bases lay in between. CDR3 in DNA: TGTGCCATCAGTGAGGGGGGGGCCGCTAACTATGGCTACACCTTC. It is translated as CAISEGGAANYGYTF.

The sample holds a few counts of this clonotype. The chain joins TRBV29-1 to TRBJ1-1; possible D gene TRBD1, 5 bases. In germline, CDR1 is SQVTM, CDR2 ANQGSEA. Trimming removed 6 bases from V and 1 base from J, with 15 bases in between. The length of the CDR3 is 14 residues. CDR3 nucleotides: TGCAGCGTGAGAAAGGTGCAGGGGAACACTGAAGCTTTCTTT. This gives the protein CSVRKVQGNTEAFF.

In this sample, this clonotype turned up a few times. This rearrangement joins TRBV4-2 to TRBJ2-1; tentatively, D is TRBD2 (6 bases). The CDR3 has 16 residues. V dropped 0 bases and J dropped 10 bases, with 19 bases sitting between them. In germline, CDR1 is LGHNA, CDR2 YNFKEQ. DNA for the CDR3: TGTGCCAGCAGCCAAGAAGAGTCGTCTAGCGTCGTAGAGCAGTTCTTC. This sequence encodes CASSQEESSSVVEQFF.

This clonotype was found a few times. The genes are TRBV9 and TRBJ1-3, with D possibly matching TRBD1 (6 bases). Trimming shortened V by 4 bases and J by 5 bases, and 10 bases separated the two germline ends. This CDR3 has 13 residues. Germline V gene lookup returns CDR1 SGDLS and CDR2 YYNGEE. This CDR3 is CASSSGQRNTIYF. CDR3 DNA sequence: TGTGCCAGCAGCTCGGGACAACGAAACACCATATATTTT. The whole variable domain, remainder taken from reference TRBV9 and TRBJ1-3, is DSGVTQTPKHLITATGQRVTLRCSPRSGDLSVYWYQQSLDQGLQFLIQYYNGEERAKGNILERFSAQQFPDLHSELNLSSLELGDSALYFCASSSGQRNTIYFGEGSWLTVV.

The rearrangement links TRBV29-1 to TRBJ2-7, with D possibly being TRBD1 (6 bases). The CDR3 runs to 12 residues. The ends were cut back, 7 bases at V and 2 bases at J, with 12 bases in the middle. Per germline, CDR1 SQVTM and CDR2 ANQGSEA. The CDR3 is CSALRDTYEQYF. For the CDR3, the DNA is TGCAGCGCCCTTCGGGACACCTACGAGCAGTACTTC.